The 21 T cell receptor beta chains listed next were all sequenced from one sample in a study of human versus mouse CDR3 diversity and MHC coevolution. Sequencing used immunoSEQ multiplex PCR; TCRdb keeps in-frame clones, though not all of them. The sample consists of roughly 86,000 clones, 93% of them appearing once. The sequenced sample was naive CD4+ T cells from blood. The subset denotes: CD45RO-negative CD62L-positive naive CD4 T cells. Receptors were obtained from a person between 25 and 70 years old in good health.

The V call is TRBV7-9, the J call TRBJ2-1; 8 bases align to TRBD1. Per germline, CDR1 SEHNR and CDR2 FQNEAQ (reference sequence). CDR3 length equals 16 residues. V was pared by 1 base and J by 7 bases, with 9 bases of the junction left unmatched. The CDR3 nucleotides are TGTGCCAGCAGCTTAGGACAGGGGTTAGGGTTGAATGAGCAGTTCTTC. Translated: CASSLGQGLGLNEQFF.

The chain has TRBV19 and TRBJ2-7; possible D gene TRBD1, 5 bases. Trimming pared 4 bases from V and 2 bases from J, leaving 9 bases between. CDR1 and CDR2 (germline): LNHDA, SQIVND (reference sequence). The CDR3 loop spans 13 amino acids. Here the CDR3 DNA reads TGTGCCAGTAGTACTACAGGAGCCTACGAGCAGTACTTC. Its protein is CASSTTGAYEQYF.

This chain connects TRBV16 to TRBJ2-5; D is uncertain. V shed 2 bases and J shed 5 bases, with 6 bases lying between them. Germline V gives CDR1 KGHSY, CDR2 FQNENV. This CDR3 has 12 residues. CDR3 nucleotides: TGTGCCAGCAGCCAACAAATGGAGACCCAGTACTTC. It codes for CASSQQMETQYF.

J is TRBJ2-1 and V is TRBV30; 11 bases are a match to TRBD1. The V gene's germline CDR1 is GTSNPN and CDR2 SVGIG (reference sequence). CDR3 length equals 18 residues. After removal of 4 bases from V and 1 base from J, the junction contained 12 bases not matched to a gene. CDR3: CAWNRDRGFFLSYNEQFF. The CDR3 DNA follows: TGTGCCTGGAACCGGGACAGGGGGTTCTTTTTGTCCTACAATGAGCAGTTCTTC.

This clone was found a few times. V gene TRBV10-3 combines with J gene TRBJ1-1, with D unresolved. Trimming cost V 0 bases and J 7 bases, with 12 bases left between them. The CDR3 length is 14 residues. CDR1 ENHRY and CDR2 SYGVKD come from the germline V gene. The CDR3 loop is CAISESRGMGEAFF. Here the CDR3 DNA reads TGTGCCATCAGTGAGTCCCGAGGGATGGGTGAAGCTTTCTTT.

V is TRBV5-4 and J is TRBJ1-1; no clear D. The ends were cut back, 6 bases at V and 1 base at J, with 10 bases in the middle. The CDR3 sequence is 13 residues long. Germline CDR1 SGHNT, CDR2 YYREEE (reference sequence). The CDR3 DNA follows: TGTGCCAGCACCCGAGACAAGAACACTGAAGCTTTCTTT. This gives the protein CASTRDKNTEAFF.

V usage is TRBV30 and J usage is TRBJ1-5; D unclear. V was cut by 0 bases and J by 7 bases, with 10 bases left in between. Germline lookup yields CDR1 GTSNPN and CDR2 SVGIG (reference sequence). The CDR3 loop spans 13 amino acids. This CDR3 reads CAWSVREGQPQHF. DNA of the CDR3: TGTGCCTGGAGTGTAAGGGAGGGACAGCCCCAGCATTTT.

The V gene is TRBV5-6, the J gene TRBJ1-1; 7 bases are a match to TRBD1. This CDR3 is 14 amino acids long. V lost 4 bases to trimming and J lost 7 bases; unmatched junction nucleotides: 10. In germline, CDR1 is SGHDT, CDR2 YYEEEE. CDR3 sequence: CASSVGQARIEAFF. The DNA for the CDR3 is TGTGCCAGCAGCGTAGGACAGGCCCGAATTGAAGCTTTCTTT.

Concerning this clone: The same CDR3 also results from other DNA sequences found in this sample. J is TRBJ1-2 and V is TRBV10-3; 7 bases line up with TRBD1. The CDR3 runs 12 residues. The germline V gene has CDR1 ENHRY and CDR2 SYGVKD. The J segment lost 8 bases and the V segment lost 3 bases, leaving 3 bases of the junction unmatched. The CDR3 sequence is CAISEGQVGYTF. In DNA, the CDR3 is TGTGCCATCAGTGAAGGACAGGTCGGCTACACCTTC.

The chain carries TRBV7-2 and TRBJ2-7; 10 bases are shared with TRBD2. The CDR3 runs 14 residues. Trimming at V came to 6 bases and at J to 2 bases, leaving 4 bases not matched to a gene. Looked up from germline, CDR1 is SGHTA and CDR2 is FQGNSA. The CDR3 protein is CASSYLAGAYEQYF. The CDR3 nucleotides read TGTGCCAGCAGTTATCTAGCGGGAGCCTACGAGCAGTACTTC.

This chain connects TRBV7-6 to TRBJ2-7, with TRBD2 matching 11 bases. Germline CDR1 reads SGHVS; CDR2 reads FNYEAQ. CDR3 length equals 16 residues. The V segment lost 0 bases and the J segment 2 bases; nucleotides outside the gene matches: 3. The DNA for the CDR3 is TGTGCCAGCAGCTTAGCTAGCGGGAGGGGTACCTACGAGCAGTACTTC. Amino acids: CASSLASGRGTYEQYF.

CDR3 nucleotide sequence: TGTGCCAGCAGCTTTGGCCGGGACACTGAAGCTTTCTTT. Translating it yields CASSFGRDTEAFF. The chain uses TRBV7-9 and TRBJ1-1; D remains ambiguous. V shed 3 bases and J shed 3 bases, with 8 bases lying between them. This CDR3 contains 13 residues. Germline CDR1 SEHNR, CDR2 FQNEAQ (reference sequence). The whole variable domain, filled in from reference TRBV7-9 and TRBJ1-1, reads DTGVSQNPRHKITKRGQNVTFRCDPISEHNRLYWYRQTLGQGPEFLTYFQNEAQLEKSRLLSDRFSAERPKGSFSTLEIQRTEQGDSAMYLCASSFGRDTEAFFGQGTRLTVV.

The chain employs TRBV6-5 and TRBJ2-7; D not certain. This CDR3 is built from 14 residues. Trimming left V 0 bases short and J 2 bases short, with 8 bases between. Germline CDR1 reads MNHEY; CDR2 reads SVGAGI. CDR3 coding DNA: TGTGCCAGCAGTTACTCGAGTACGACCTACGAGCAGTACTTC. As protein: CASSYSSTTYEQYF.

Of note for this clone: An end of the junction does not agree with germline; a read error may underlie this. This sequence joins TRBV7-7 and TRBJ1-4; D remains ambiguous. Germline-derived CDR1 and CDR2 are SSHAT and FNYEAQ (reference sequence). The CDR3 is 15 amino acids. The CDR3: CASSLGGSTNEKLFF. The CDR3 region has the DNA TGTGCTAGCAGCTTAGGCGGGTCAACTAATGAAAAACTGTTTTTT. Together with reference TRBV7-7 and TRBJ1-4, the CDR3 gives the full variable domain: GAGVSQSPRYKVTKRGQDVTLRCDPISSHATLYWYQQALGQGPEFLTYFNYEAQPDKSGLPSDRFSAERPEGSISTLTIQRTEQRDSAMYRCASSLGGSTNEKLFFGSGTQLSVL.

V gene TRBV19 combines with J gene TRBJ2-1; 9 bases map to TRBD1. J lost 9 bases, V lost 7 bases, and 13 bases had no gene match. From germline, CDR1 is LNHDA and CDR2 SQIVND (reference sequence). CDR3 size: 15 residues. The chain's CDR3 is CASTETGQGGREQFF. DNA of the CDR3: TGTGCCAGTACCGAAACGGGACAGGGAGGTCGTGAGCAGTTCTTC.

This sequence joins TRBV19 and TRBJ1-4; TRBD1 matches at 9 bases. The CDR3 runs 16 residues. The trim removed 6 bases at V and 1 base at J, leaving 6 bases unmatched. Germline loops: CDR1 LNHDA, CDR2 SQIVND (reference sequence). The CDR3 reads CASRPRTGVTNEKLFF. CDR3 DNA sequence: TGTGCCAGTAGGCCTCGGACAGGGGTAACTAATGAAAAACTGTTTTTT.

This clone was observed once. This chain joins TRBV4-2 and TRBJ1-1; a weak D match, TRBD1 (5 bases). CDR1 and CDR2 from the germline V gene are LGHNA and YNFKEQ. CDR3 length: 15 residues. V lost 0 bases and J 8 bases, leaving 16 bases between the germline ends. The CDR3 sequence is CASSQDLSGTAEAFF. The CDR3 DNA reads as TGTGCCAGCAGCCAAGATTTATCCGGGACTGCAGAAGCTTTCTTT.

The genes are TRBV7-2 and TRBJ1-1; tentative D call: TRBD1 (6 bases). The CDR3 consists of 13 residues. The V gene's germline CDR1 is SGHTA and CDR2 FQGNSA. Trimming shortened V by 5 bases and J by 3 bases, and 10 bases separated the two germline ends. The CDR3 region has the DNA TGTGCCAGCAGCCCGCGGACAGACACTGAAGCTTTCTTT. This codes for CASSPRTDTEAFF.

The CDR3 is CASSLGISPSTDTQYF. CDR3 bases: TGTGCCAGCAGTTTGGGCATCTCCCCTAGCACAGATACGCAGTATTTT. The chain is built from TRBV28 and TRBJ2-3; D ambiguous. The CDR3 sequence is 16 residues long. V lost 3 bases and J lost 0, with 13 bases in between. From germline, CDR1 is MDHEN and CDR2 SYDVKM.

V and J are TRBV5-1 and TRBJ1-1; 7 bases match TRBD1. The germline gives CDR1 SGHRS, CDR2 YFSETQ. This CDR3 has 14 amino acids. J gave up 10 bases and V 4 bases, and 13 bases lay outside the gene matches. CDR3 region: CASSRDSGGEGAFF. CDR3 DNA: TGCGCCAGCAGCCGGGACAGTGGGGGTGAAGGAGCTTTCTTT.

The rearrangement uses TRBV28 and TRBJ1-2; TRBD1 matches 9 bases. Losses at the gene ends were 6 bases for V and 5 bases for J; bases not matched to a gene: 10. Germline CDR1 is MDHEN and CDR2 is SYDVKM. There are 15 residues in the CDR3. The CDR3 DNA sequence: TGTGCCAGCAGCCTTGGGACAGGGAACCTATATGGCTACACCTTC. Encoded protein: CASSLGTGNLYGYTF.